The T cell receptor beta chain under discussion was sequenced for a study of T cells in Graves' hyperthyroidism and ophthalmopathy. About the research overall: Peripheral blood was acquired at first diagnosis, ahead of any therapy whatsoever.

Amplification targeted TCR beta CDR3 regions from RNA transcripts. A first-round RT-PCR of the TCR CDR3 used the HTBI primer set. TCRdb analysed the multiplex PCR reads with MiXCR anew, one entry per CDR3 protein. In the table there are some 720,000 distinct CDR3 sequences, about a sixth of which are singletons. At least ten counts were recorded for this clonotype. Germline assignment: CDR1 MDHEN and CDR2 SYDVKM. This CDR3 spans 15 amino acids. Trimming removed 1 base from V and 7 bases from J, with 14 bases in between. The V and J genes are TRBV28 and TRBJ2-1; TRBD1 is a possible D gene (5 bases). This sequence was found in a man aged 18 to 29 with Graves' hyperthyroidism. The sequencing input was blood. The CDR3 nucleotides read TGTGCCAGCAGTTTATTTATCAGGGCTGGGAATGAGCAGTTCTTC. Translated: CASSLFIRAGNEQFF.